This T cell receptor beta chain was profiled in a study of CD8+CD57+ T cells in acquired aplastic anemia. Study background: The sorted CD4+ and CD8+ cells yielded an average approximately 3 ug of DNA. General study results and limits: The study identified twenty-nine CD8+ CDR3 sequences shared by patients and controls. The study found no significant CD8+ Simpson's diversity difference between patients and controls.

TCR beta VDJ and CDR3 profiling used genomic DNA as template. Using its own MiXCR run on the reads, TCRdb lists one record per CDR3 protein. The table records approximately 150,000 distinct CDR3 sequences, around 48% of them present only once. Patients picked for sequencing had shown CD8+CD57+ cell expansion detected by flow cytometry. Everyone among the patients had severe acquired aplastic anemia. The CDR3 covers 15 residues. After removal of 5 bases from V and 7 bases from J, the junction contained 8 bases not matched to a gene. Germline V lookup: CDR1 SGHTA, CDR2 FQGNSA. This clonotype is a singleton in its sample. Its antigen is unknown.

The V gene is TRBV7-2, the J gene TRBJ1-4; TRBD1 matches at 9 bases. This TCR was recovered from a human donor with aplastic anemia. The sample comprised sorted CD4+, CD8+, or CD8+CD57+ T cells (not recorded which) from PBMCs. The CDR3 spells CASSTSGTGFEKLFF. The CDR3 DNA reads TGTGCCAGCAGCACTTCCGGGACAGGGTTTGAAAAACTGTTTTTT.